This TCR beta chain was profiled in a study of response to subunit inactivated influenza vaccine. Study-wide points: With each seasonal influenza vaccination, the authors suggested, few new T cells are recruited.

This clonotype showed up just a few times. The antigen remains unidentified. TCRdb passed the RT-PCR reads through MiXCR, listing each CDR3 protein once. The sample holds about 500,000 distinct CDR3 sequences, 16% seen once. This CDR3 spans 14 amino acids. The V end was cut by 5 bases, the J end by 2 bases, with 12 bases between. Per the germline V gene, CDR1 is MNHEY and CDR2 is SMNVEV (reference sequence). This receptor was identified in a man in his fifties or sixties who received an inactivated influenza vaccine. V gene TRBV27 combines with J gene TRBJ1-2; D is perhaps TRBD1 (5 bases). The specimen was CD4+ T cells sorted from PBMCs, collected less than 30 months after vaccination. CDR3 nucleotide sequence: TGTGCCAGCAGTACACGCACAGGAAACTATGGCTACACCTTC. It codes for CASSTRTGNYGYTF.